Below are 26 T cell receptor beta chains sequenced from a single sample in a study of regulatory T cells in long-lasting Graves disease. Relying on iRepertoire HTBI primers and Arm-PCR of CDR3 regions, the team built TCR beta libraries. Each CDR3 protein is one row after TCRdb ran MiXCR on the multiplex PCR reads. There are under 500,000 distinct CDR3 sequences in the sample; roughly 20% occur only once, and 6.5% to 10% lies in the top ten. Time point given: persistent/refractory GD, antithyroid drugs over 5 years with positive TRAb. There was RNA extracted from PBMCs, and the TCR library was made from it. The source was peripheral blood mononuclear cells (PBMCs), collected when the disease was refractory, from a patient treated with antithyroid drugs. These receptors came from a female donor with Graves disease.

This clonotype occurred many times. V is TRBV20-1 and J is TRBJ2-7; 12 bases are shared with TRBD1. V was pared by 5 bases and J by 7 bases, with 9 bases of the junction left unmatched. The CDR3 is made up of 14 amino acids. Germline values: CDR1 DFQATT, CDR2 SNEGSKA (reference sequence). This chain's CDR3 is CSASLRDRGREQYF. CDR3 nucleotides: TGCAGTGCTTCACTTCGGGACAGGGGGCGTGAGCAGTACTTC.

In its sample, this clonotype was seen a few times. This sequence joins TRBV6-1 and TRBJ1-1, with TRBD1 identical over 8 bases. In germline, CDR1 is MNHNS, CDR2 SASEGT. CDR3 size: 14 residues. Losses at the gene ends were 10 bases for V and 0 bases for J; bases not matched to a gene: 7. The CDR3 DNA reads TGTGCCATACAACTGACAGGGGTGAACACTGAAGCTTTCTTT. It codes for CAIQLTGVNTEAFF.

This clonotype was seen ten or more times. The rearrangement uses TRBV28 and TRBJ1-3, with D perhaps TRBD1 (5 bases). V gave up 10 bases and J gave up 4 bases, with 14 bases separating them. CDR3 length equals 13 residues. Germline values: CDR1 MDHEN, CDR2 SYDVKM. CDR3 region: CATRGRGGNTIYF. The CDR3 nucleotides are TGTGCCACCCGAGGTAGGGGAGGAAACACCATATATTTT.

The V gene is TRBV6-1, the J gene TRBJ2-1, with TRBD2 identical over 10 bases. CDR1 and CDR2 (germline): MNHNS, SASEGT. This CDR3 comprises 15 residues. The trim removed 6 bases at V and 10 bases at J, leaving 12 bases unmatched. The CDR3 nucleotides are TGTGCCAGCAGGCCGATTGGACTAGCGGCCGGGGAGCAGTTCTTC. Amino acids: CASRPIGLAAGEQFF.

The chain joins TRBV5-1 to TRBJ2-2; 10 nucleotides match TRBD1. The V gene end was trimmed by 3 bases and the J gene end by 4 bases; junction bases not matched to a gene: 3. The CDR3 covers 15 residues. Germline CDR1 and CDR2: SGHRS and YFSETQ. The CDR3 sequence is CASSWTGGVTGELFF. The CDR3 bases are TGCGCCAGCAGCTGGACAGGGGGAGTCACCGGGGAGCTGTTTTTT. Looking up the rest from reference TRBV5-1 and TRBJ2-2 gives the full variable domain: KAGVTQTPRYLIKTRGQQVTLSCSPISGHRSVSWYQQTPGQGLQFLFEYFSETQRNKGNFPGRFSGRQFSNSRSEMNVSTLELGDSALYLCASSWTGGVTGELFFGEGSRLTVL.

The chain is built from TRBV4-1 and TRBJ2-7, with D tentatively TRBD1 or TRBD2 (5 bases each). Germline assignment: CDR1 MGHRA and CDR2 YSYEKL. V dropped 1 base and J dropped 5 bases, with 18 bases sitting between them. The length of the CDR3 is 16 residues. For the CDR3, the DNA is TGCGCCAGCAGCCAAGCTGGGGACCTTCTGTGGGACGAGCAGTACTTC. Its translation: CASSQAGDLLWDEQYF.

This clonotype was found a few times. The chain joins TRBV6-1 to TRBJ2-2; D remains ambiguous. Germline lookup yields CDR1 MNHNS and CDR2 SASEGT. V lost 5 bases and J lost 6, with 19 bases in between. The CDR3 extends over 16 amino acids. The CDR3 loop is CASSPQSDPGSGELFF. The CDR3 DNA reads as TGTGCCAGCAGTCCACAGTCGGACCCGGGCTCCGGGGAGCTGTTTTTT.

This clonotype came up a few times. A single base separates this from a much larger clone, so it may be a read error. CDR3 sequence reads: CASLIRVVKPQHF. CDR3 nucleotides: TGTGCCAGCTTGATCAGGGTTGTCAAGCCCCAGCATTTT. This chain joins TRBV28 and TRBJ1-5; possible D gene TRBD1, 5 bases. Per the germline V gene, CDR1 is MDHEN and CDR2 is SYDVKM. This CDR3 region has 13 residues. V lost 8 bases and J 8 bases, leaving 16 bases between the germline ends.

With regard to this clonotype: At one boundary the junction diverges from the germline segment, which might be a read error. V gene TRBV18 combines with J gene TRBJ1-4; 12 bases agree with TRBD1. Germline loops: CDR1 KGHSH, CDR2 LQKENI. The CDR3 runs 16 residues. The CDR3 sequence is CASSPAGQGASETLFF. CDR3 in DNA: TGTGCCAGCTCACCAGCGGGACAGGGGGCCAGCGAAACACTGTTTTTT.

This clonotype was seen many times. V usage is TRBV28 and J usage is TRBJ1-2; D call uncertain. The CDR3 totals 14 residues. Trimming left V 1 base short and J 3 bases short, with 9 bases between. CDR1 is MDHEN, CDR2 SYDVKM, per germline. In nucleotides, the CDR3 is TGTGCCAGCAGTTTATACGGCGCGGACTATGGCTACACCTTC. As protein: CASSLYGADYGYTF.

This clonotype occurred many times. The genes are TRBV28 and TRBJ1-2, with TRBD1 matching 7 bases. After removal of 6 bases from V and 4 bases from J, the junction contained 11 bases not matched to a gene. Germline CDR1 reads MDHEN; CDR2 reads SYDVKM. The CDR3 length is 15 residues. The CDR3 loop reads CASRPRAGGPYGYTF. CDR3 nucleotides: TGTGCCAGCAGGCCTAGGGCAGGGGGTCCCTATGGCTACACCTTC.

The chain has TRBV12-3 or TRBV12-4 and TRBJ2-1; 9 nucleotides align to TRBD1. The length of the CDR3 is 17 residues. V shed 2 bases, J shed 6 bases, and the junction held 11 bases outside the gene matches. The CDR3 reads CASSLFSGTGNGNEQFF. The CDR3 DNA reads as TGTGCCAGCAGTTTATTTAGTGGGACAGGGAATGGCAATGAGCAGTTCTTC.

V gene TRBV2 combines with J gene TRBJ1-6; D gene uncertain. The germline CDR1 and CDR2 sequences are SNHLY and FYNNEI. The V gene lost 6 bases and the J gene lost 6 bases, with 6 bases spanning the gap. This CDR3 region has 12 residues. The CDR3 DNA reads as TGTGCCAGCAGGGCCGGTAATTCACCCCTCCACTTT. The encoded protein is CASRAGNSPLHF.

V is TRBV27 and J is TRBJ2-2; D uncertain. V lost 3 bases and J lost 6, with 8 bases in between. The CDR3 runs to 13 residues. CDR1 and CDR2 from the germline V gene are MNHEY and SMNVEV (reference sequence). CDR3 amino acids: CASSFPWAGELFF. The CDR3 nucleotides are TGTGCCAGCAGTTTTCCTTGGGCCGGGGAGCTGTTTTTT.

The chain has TRBV28 and TRBJ2-1; TRBD2 aligns across 7 bases. The V and J ends lost 6 bases and 10 bases, in that order; junction bases with no gene match: 6. Looked up from germline, CDR1 is MDHEN and CDR2 is SYDVKM. This CDR3 has 12 residues. The CDR3, as DNA: TGTGCCAGCAGCTATGCTAGCGGAGAGCAGTTCTTC. Translating gives CASSYASGEQFF.

The CDR3 loop is CASSREQGVSSYEQYF. CDR3 DNA sequence: TGTGCCAGCAGCCGAGAACAGGGGGTAAGCTCCTACGAGCAGTACTTC. The V call is TRBV14, the J call TRBJ2-7, with 8 bases lining up with TRBD1. This CDR3 contains 16 residues. V shed 4 bases, J shed 0 bases, and the junction held 8 bases outside the gene matches. Germline CDR1 SGHDN, CDR2 FVKESK.

In this sample, this clonotype turned up many times. This chain links TRBV11-1 with TRBJ2-7; 9 bases map to TRBD1. This CDR3 is built from 14 residues. The V gene's germline CDR1 is SGHAT and CDR2 FQDESV (reference sequence). After removal of 0 bases from V and 4 bases from J, the junction contained 1 base not matched to a gene. The CDR3 nucleotides read TGTGCCAGCAGCTTAGCTGGGACAGGGTACGAGCAGTACTTC. This codes for CASSLAGTGYEQYF.

The rearrangement uses TRBV6-1 and TRBJ2-1, with TRBD1 matching over 9 bases. The germline V gene encodes CDR1 MNHNS and CDR2 SASEGT. V shed 6 bases and J 9 bases; nucleotides not matched to a gene: 9. This CDR3 region has 14 residues. CDR3 residues: CASRRDRVTLEQFF. CDR3 sequence (DNA): TGTGCCAGCAGGCGGGACAGGGTAACCCTTGAGCAGTTCTTC.

Ten or more counts support this clonotype. The genes are TRBV7-8 and TRBJ2-3; D not certain. Germline V CDR1 and CDR2: SGHVS, FQNEAQ. There are 15 residues in the CDR3. Trimming cost V 2 bases and J 2 bases, with 11 bases left between them. CDR3 sequence (DNA): TGTGCCAGCAGCTTACTGGTTGTAGTCACAGATACGCAGTATTTT. Translating gives CASSLLVVVTDTQYF. Variable domain in full (rest from reference TRBV7-8 and TRBJ2-3): GAGVSQSPRYKVAKRGQDVALRCDPISGHVSLFWYQQALGQGPEFLTYFQNEAQLDKSGLPSDRFFAERPEGSVSTLKIQRTQQEDSAVYLCASSLLVVVTDTQYFGPGTRLTVL.

This clonotype was detected only a few times. The chain uses TRBV10-3 and TRBJ1-4; 10 nucleotides line up with TRBD1. Trimming at V came to 6 bases and at J to 5 bases, leaving 3 bases not matched to a gene. Germline V gives CDR1 ENHRY, CDR2 SYGVKD. This CDR3 comprises 14 residues. Written as DNA, the CDR3 is TGTGCCATCAGGGGGACAGGGGAGAATGAAAAACTGTTTTTT. It codes for CAIRGTGENEKLFF.

The table lists this clonotype with many counts. The chain joins TRBV12-3 or TRBV12-4 to TRBJ1-1; D uncertain. This CDR3 region has 12 residues. V shed 2 bases and J shed 8 bases, with 9 bases lying between them. CDR3 sequence reads: CASSLFSEEAFF. The CDR3 DNA sequence: TGTGCCAGCAGTTTATTTTCCGAGGAAGCTTTCTTT.

This clonotype showed up many times. The gene calls are TRBV2 and TRBJ2-5; the D is unclear. Germline V gene lookup returns CDR1 SNHLY and CDR2 FYNNEI. V dropped 6 bases and J dropped 3 bases, with 14 bases sitting between them. This CDR3 is 14 amino acids long. CDR3 amino acids: CASREPNLKETQYF. The CDR3 DNA reads TGTGCCAGCAGGGAGCCTAACCTTAAAGAGACCCAGTACTTC. The variable domain in full, with the rest retrieved from reference TRBV2 and TRBJ2-5, is EPEVTQTPSHQVTQMGQEVILRCVPISNHLYFYWYRQILGQKVEFLVSFYNNEISEKSEIFDDQFSVERPDGSNFTLKIRSTKLEDSAMYFCASREPNLKETQYFGPGTRLLVL.

Details on this clonotype: A clone one base away is much larger, so this may be a read error. The chain joins TRBV11-1 to TRBJ1-1, with D unclear. The CDR3 covers 14 residues. Germline lookup yields CDR1 SGHAT and CDR2 FQDESV (reference sequence). The CDR3 reads CTSSSGNRDTEAFF. Here the CDR3 DNA reads TGTACCAGCAGCTCCGGGAATCGGGACACTGAAGCTTTCTTT.

CDR3 region: CASSNLPGQGAGELFF. CDR3 in DNA: TGTGCCAGCAGCAATCTCCCGGGACAGGGGGCCGGGGAGCTGTTTTTT. The chain is built from TRBV7-3 and TRBJ2-2; TRBD1 matches at 11 bases. This CDR3 contains 16 residues. Germline CDR1 is SGHTA and CDR2 is FQGTGA. Losses at the gene ends were 5 bases for V and 6 bases for J; bases not matched to a gene: 8.

As to this clonotype: At one boundary the junction diverges from the germline segment, which might be a read error. The genes are TRBV20-1 and TRBJ2-2, with 13 bases aligning to TRBD2. This CDR3 contains 18 residues. Germline V gives CDR1 DFQATT, CDR2 SNEGSKA (reference sequence). DNA of the CDR3: TGCAGTGCTAGTGGTCCCCTGACTAGCGGGAGGTACACCGGGGAGCTGCTTTTT. It yields the protein CSASGPLTSGRYTGELLF.

This clonotype was seen ten or more times. In DNA form, the CDR3 reads TGCGCCAGCAGCCCGACTAGCGTAGGCGCCGGGGAGCTGTTTTTT. This encodes CASSPTSVGAGELFF. V usage is TRBV5-1 and J usage is TRBJ2-2; TRBD2 matches at 8 bases. The trim removed 4 bases at V and 6 bases at J, leaving 8 bases unmatched. The CDR3 totals 15 residues. Germline CDR1 reads SGHRS; CDR2 reads YFSETQ.